This T cell receptor beta chain comes out of a study of T cell clonality in common variable immunodeficiency. This clone was counted at least ten times. The read ends 3 residues shy of where the CDR3 ends; the end is completed using the germline J gene. The CDR3 sequence is 17 residues long. The ends lost 1 base at V and 4 bases at J; junction bases unmatched: 6. Germline V gives CDR1 DFQATT, CDR2 SNEGSKA (reference sequence). Assay used: immunoSEQ multiplex PCR; TCRdb lists only in-frame clones, some missing. The specimen has more than 55,000 clones, none found just once. This TCR came from a person aged 18-69 years in good health. The chain combines TRBV20-1 with TRBJ2-5, with 16 bases aligning to TRBD2. The sample taken for sequencing was peripheral blood mononuclear cells. CDR3 DNA, as far as it was read: TGCAGTGCTAGAGGCGCCGGGACTAGCGGGGGGGGAGAGACC. It yields the protein CSARGAGTSGGGET. The whole CDR3 region reads CSARGAGTSGGGETQYF.